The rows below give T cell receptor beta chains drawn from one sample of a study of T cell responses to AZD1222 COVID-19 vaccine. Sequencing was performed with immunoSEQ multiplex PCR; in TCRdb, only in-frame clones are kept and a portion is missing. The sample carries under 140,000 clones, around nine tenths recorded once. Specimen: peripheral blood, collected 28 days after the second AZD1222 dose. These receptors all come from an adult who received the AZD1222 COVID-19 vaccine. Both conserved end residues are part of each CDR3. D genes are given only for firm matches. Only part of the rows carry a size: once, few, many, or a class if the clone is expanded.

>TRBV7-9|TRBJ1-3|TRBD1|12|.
TGTGCCAGCAGTTCTTTTGGGCCGGGACAGTATTTT
CASSSFGPGQYF
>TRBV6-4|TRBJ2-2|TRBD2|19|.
TGTGCCAGCAGTGACTCGCGGACTAGCGGGGGCGTAAACACCGGGGAGCTGTTTTTT
CASSDSRTSGGVNTGELFF
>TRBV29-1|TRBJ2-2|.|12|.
TGCAGCGTCCCGGGTCGCACCGGGGAGCTGTTTTTT
CSVPGRTGELFF
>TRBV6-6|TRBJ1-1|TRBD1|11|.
TGTGCCAGCATACAGGGGGTGGATGCTTTCTTT
CASIQGVDAFF
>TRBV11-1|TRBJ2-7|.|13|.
TGTGCCAGCAGCCCTCCTGGTGGTGACGAGCAGTACTTC
CASSPPGGDEQYF
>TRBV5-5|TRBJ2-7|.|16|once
TGTGCCAGCAGCTCAAGGTGGAAAACGAGCTCCTACGAGCAGTACTTC
CASSSRWKTSSYEQYF
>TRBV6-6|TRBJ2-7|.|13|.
TGTGCCAGCAGTCTACCCGGGTCCACCGAGCAGTACTTC
CASSLPGSTEQYF
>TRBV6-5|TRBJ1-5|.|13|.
TGTGCCAGCAGTAGGATGGGGGATCAGCCCCAGCATTTT
CASSRMGDQPQHF
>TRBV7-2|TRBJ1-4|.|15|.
TGTGCCAGCAGCTTAGCGTGGGGAGGCTATGAAAAACTGTTTTTT
CASSLAWGGYEKLFF
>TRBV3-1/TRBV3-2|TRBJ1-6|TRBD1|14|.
TGTGCCAGCAGCCCAGGACAGGCCCGGGTCCCCCTCCACTTT
CASSPGQARVPLHF
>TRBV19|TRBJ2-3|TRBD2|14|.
TGTGCCAGTCACCAGGGACTAGACACAGATACGCAGTATTTT
CASHQGLDTDTQYF
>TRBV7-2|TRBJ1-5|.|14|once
TGTGCCAGCGGAGGGGTAAGCCCAAATCAGCCCCAGCATTTT
CASGGVSPNQPQHF
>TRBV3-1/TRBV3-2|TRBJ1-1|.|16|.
TGTGCCAGCAGCCATGCCGGGACCCGGAGAGGCACTGAAGCTTTCTTT
CASSHAGTRRGTEAFF
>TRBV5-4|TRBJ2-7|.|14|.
TGTGCCAGCAGCGCTGGACAGTTCTCCTACGAGCAGTACTTC
CASSAGQFSYEQYF
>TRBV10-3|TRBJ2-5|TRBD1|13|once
TGTGCCATCAGAGGGGGACAGGGGGAGACCCAGTACTTC
CAIRGGQGETQYF
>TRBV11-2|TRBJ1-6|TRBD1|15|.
TGTGCCAGCAGCCCACAGGGGGCAGGAAATTCACCCCTCCACTTT
CASSPQGAGNSPLHF
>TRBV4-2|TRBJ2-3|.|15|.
TGTGCCAGCAGCTTACTTGGACCCAGCACAGATACGCAGTATTTT
CASSLLGPSTDTQYF
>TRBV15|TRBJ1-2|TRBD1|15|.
TGTGCCACCAGCAGAGATAACAGGGGGGGAAGCGGCTACACCTTC
CATSRDNRGGSGYTF
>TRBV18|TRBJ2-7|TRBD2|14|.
TGTGCCAGCTCACCAGTGCGGGGGAGCTACGAGCAGTACTTC
CASSPVRGSYEQYF
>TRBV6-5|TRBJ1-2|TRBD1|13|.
TGTGCCAGCCAGGAGGGGGCTCTCTATGGCTACACCTTC
CASQEGALYGYTF
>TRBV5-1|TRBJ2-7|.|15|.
TGCGCCAGCAGCTTCGCAGCTGGGGTCTCCTACGAGCAGTACTTC
CASSFAAGVSYEQYF
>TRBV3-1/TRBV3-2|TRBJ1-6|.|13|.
TGTGCCAGCAGCCAAGGGGCCAATTCACCCCTCCACTTT
CASSQGANSPLHF
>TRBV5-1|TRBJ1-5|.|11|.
TGCGCCAGCAGCTCCAGGACGGACGGGGATTTT
CASSSRTDGDF
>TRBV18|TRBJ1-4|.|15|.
TGTGCCAGCTCACCACTTCAGGGCTCTAATGAAAAACTGTTTTTT
CASSPLQGSNEKLFF
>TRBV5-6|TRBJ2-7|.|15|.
TGTGCCAGCAGCTCATCCTACAGGGATCCTGGCGAGCAGTACTTC
CASSSSYRDPGEQYF
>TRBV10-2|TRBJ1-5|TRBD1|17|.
TGCGCCAGCAGCGACCCCGCGACAGGGGGCAAGGGTCAGCCCCAGCATTTT
CASSDPATGGKGQPQHF
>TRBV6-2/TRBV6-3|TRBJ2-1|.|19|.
TGTGCCAGCAGTTACCCAGGGACTTCCTCTCTGGGCTCCTACAATGAGCAGTTCTTC
CASSYPGTSSLGSYNEQFF
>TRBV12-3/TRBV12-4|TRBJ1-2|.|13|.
TGTGCCAGCAGGACAGAGATTGGCTATGGCTACACCTTC
CASRTEIGYGYTF
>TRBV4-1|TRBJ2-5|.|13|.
TGCGCCAGCAGCCCGCCCGGGAAAGAGACCCAGTACTTC
CASSPPGKETQYF
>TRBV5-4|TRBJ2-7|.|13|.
TGTGCCAGCAGCCTCCTAGGGCGTTACGAGCAGTACTTC
CASSLLGRYEQYF
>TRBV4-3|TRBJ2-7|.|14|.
TGCGCCAGCAGCCAAGAGCTAAACTTCTACGAGCAGTACTTC
CASSQELNFYEQYF
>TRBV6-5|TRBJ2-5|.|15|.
TGTGCCAGCAGTTACTCGACAGGATACCAAGAGACCCAGTACTTC
CASSYSTGYQETQYF